The 20 T cell receptor beta chains listed next were all sequenced from one sample in a study of blood T cell repertoires in COVID-19. Measured with immunoSEQ multiplex PCR; TCRdb has only the in-frame clones, and not every one. The table shows roughly 150,000 clones, with 81% occurring only once. The source material was peripheral blood. These receptors came from a human donor in a cohort sampled during active COVID-19.

This clone occurred once. The chain joins TRBV1 to TRBJ2-1; the table names TRBD1, a call not compared with the DNA. TRBV1 counts as a pseudogene. The CDR3 runs 18 residues. In DNA, the CDR3 is TGCACCAGCAGCCAAGATGCGGGTCAGGGGTGGCAGGTAAATGAGCAGTTCTTC. Translation gives CTSSQDAGQGWQVNEQFF.

For the CDR3, the DNA is TGTGCCAGCAGATCCTCCGGGACAGGGGTCTACGAGCAGTACTTC. The encoded protein is CASRSSGTGVYEQYF. The V gene is TRBV6-5, the J gene TRBJ2-7; 10 bases are shared with TRBD1. Germline V lookup: CDR1 MNHEY, CDR2 SVGAGI. CDR3 length equals 15 residues. V shed 6 bases and J 3 bases; nucleotides not matched to a gene: 8.

The genes are TRBV5-4 and TRBJ2-1; 11 bases line up with TRBD2. With V trimmed by 5 bases and J by 14 bases, 6 bases remained unmatched. Germline assignment: CDR1 SGHNT and CDR2 YYREEE (reference sequence). The CDR3 is made up of 12 amino acids. The CDR3 is CASSETSGSKFF. The CDR3, as DNA: TGTGCCAGCAGTGAAACTAGCGGGAGTAAGTTCTTC.

The chain links TRBV5-1 to TRBJ2-7, with 7 bases identical to TRBD1. Trimming at V came to 0 bases and at J to 3 bases, leaving 6 bases not matched to a gene. CDR3 length: 15 amino acids. Germline V lookup: CDR1 SGHRS, CDR2 YFSETQ. CDR3 amino acids: CASSLDFRQGYEQYF. The CDR3 DNA follows: TGCGCCAGCAGCTTGGATTTTAGACAGGGCTACGAGCAGTACTTC.

This clone turned up a few times. The V call is TRBV12-3 or TRBV12-4, the J call TRBJ2-7; D is undetermined. V lost 4 bases, J lost 2 bases, and 3 bases lay in between. The CDR3 totals 11 residues. CDR3 in DNA: TGTGCCAGCAGTTCCGCCTACGAGCAGTACTTC. The encoded protein is CASSSAYEQYF.

V is TRBV27 and J is TRBJ2-2, with D possibly matching TRBD2 (5 bases). CDR1 and CDR2 from the germline V gene are MNHEY and SMNVEV (reference sequence). Trimming left V 3 bases short and J 4 bases short, with 12 bases between. This CDR3 region has 15 residues. DNA of the CDR3: TGTGCCAGCAGTTTTCAGGCGGGTTTCACCGGGGAGCTGTTTTTT. The encoded protein is CASSFQAGFTGELFF.

This clone was recorded once. The chain recombines TRBV3-1 (or the pseudogene TRBV3-2) with TRBJ2-1; D is unresolved. The germline V gene encodes CDR1 LGHDT and CDR2 YNNKEL (reference sequence). This CDR3 has 11 amino acids. The germline V and J ends were trimmed by 4 bases and 8 bases, with 6 bases remaining between them. The CDR3 sequence is CASSPKHEQFF. CDR3 in DNA: TGTGCCAGCAGCCCAAAGCATGAGCAGTTCTTC.

This rearrangement joins TRBV19 to TRBJ2-1; unclear D gene. Trimming removed 3 bases from V and 9 bases from J, with 9 bases in between. CDR3 length equals 12 residues. Germline V CDR1 and CDR2: LNHDA, SQIVND (reference sequence). CDR3 protein: CASSIPGGEQFF. As DNA, the CDR3 is TGTGCCAGTAGTATCCCCGGTGGTGAGCAGTTCTTC.

The V call is TRBV23-1, the J call TRBJ1-5; D gene uncertain. TRBV23-1 is recorded as an ORF, its role being uncertain. The CDR3 runs 12 residues. V was shortened by 3 bases and J by 4 bases, with 4 bases between the two germline ends. The CDR3 DNA sequence: TGCGCCAGCAGTCAGTCGAATCAGCCCCAGCATTTT. This gives the protein CASSQSNQPQHF.

The gene calls are TRBV30 and TRBJ1-6; no firm D call. Germline assignment: CDR1 GTSNPN and CDR2 SVGIG (reference sequence). Trimming pared 3 bases from V and 7 bases from J, leaving 10 bases between. The CDR3 is made up of 13 amino acids. DNA of the CDR3: TGTGCCTGGAGCGGAGCCAGAAATTCACCCCTCCACTTT. Translated: CAWSGARNSPLHF.

The chain combines TRBV25-1 with TRBJ2-1; perhaps TRBD1 as D (5 bases). V was shortened by 5 bases and J by 0 bases, with 8 bases between the two germline ends. Germline V gene sequence: CDR1 MGHDK, CDR2 SYGVNS. There are 14 residues in the CDR3. CDR3 protein: CASSPDTSYNEQFF. The CDR3 bases are TGTGCCAGCAGTCCGGACACCTCCTACAATGAGCAGTTCTTC. The variable domain in full, with the rest retrieved from reference TRBV25-1 and TRBJ2-1, is EADIYQTPRYLVIGTGKKITLECSQTMGHDKMYWYQQDPGMELHLIHYSYGVNSTEKGDLSSESTVSRIRTEHFPLTLESARPSHTSQYLCASSPDTSYNEQFFGPGTRLTVL.

This chain connects TRBV11-2 to TRBJ2-7, with D uncertain. The CDR3 is 12 residues long. Germline CDR1 reads SGHAT; CDR2 reads FQNNGV. V was shortened by 1 base and J by 5 bases, with 6 bases between the two germline ends. The CDR3 nucleotides are TGTGCCAGCAGCTTAGGAGTGAACGAGCAGTACTTC. As protein: CASSLGVNEQYF.

The chain uses TRBV18 and TRBJ2-6; D possibly corresponds to TRBD1 (5 bases). Germline V gives CDR1 KGHSH, CDR2 LQKENI. V shed 2 bases and J shed 2 bases, with 7 bases lying between them. The CDR3 loop spans 15 amino acids. This chain's CDR3 is CASSPKGAGANVLTF. The CDR3 bases are TGTGCCAGCTCACCAAAAGGGGCTGGGGCCAACGTCCTGACTTTC. Using reference TRBV18 and TRBJ2-6 for the parts outside the CDR3, the full variable domain is NAGVMQNPRHLVRRRGQEARLRCSPMKGHSHVYWYRQLPEEGLKFMVYLQKENIIDESGMPKERFSAEFPKEGPSILRIQQVVRGDSAAYFCASSPKGAGANVLTFGAGSRLTVL.

The chain combines TRBV5-4 with TRBJ2-7; 9 bases are a match to TRBD1. Germline CDR1 reads SGHNT; CDR2 reads YYREEE (reference sequence). Trimming removed 4 bases from V and 3 bases from J; junction bases left unmatched: 5. The CDR3 is 14 residues long. The CDR3 DNA is TGTGCCAGCAGCCGGACAGGGGCAAACTACGAGCAGTACTTC. Its protein product is CASSRTGANYEQYF.

The V gene is TRBV6-2 or TRBV6-3, the J gene TRBJ2-7, with 9 bases lining up with TRBD1. Germline V gives CDR1 MNHEY, CDR2 SVGEGT. The CDR3 extends over 13 amino acids. V was clipped by 4 bases and J by 7 bases; unmatched bases: 5. This CDR3 reads CASSWDRVVEQYF. In DNA form, the CDR3 reads TGTGCCAGCAGTTGGGACAGGGTCGTTGAGCAGTACTTC.

This clone was counted only a few times. V gene TRBV5-1 combines with J gene TRBJ2-1; tentatively, D is TRBD2 (7 bases). Germline V gives CDR1 SGHRS, CDR2 YFSETQ. The CDR3 has 14 amino acids. The V gene lost 0 bases and the J gene lost 7 bases, with 11 bases spanning the gap. CDR3: CASSLAGGLNEQFF. The CDR3 DNA is TGCGCCAGCAGCTTGGCCGGGGGGCTTAATGAGCAGTTCTTC.

The chain links TRBV11-3 to TRBJ2-1; maybe TRBD1 (6 bases). This CDR3 comprises 15 residues. Trimming removed 6 bases at V and 2 bases at J, with 14 bases between. The germline V gene has CDR1 SGHNT and CDR2 YENEEA. CDR3 sequence reads: CASRRTGTPYNEQFF. Written as DNA, the CDR3 is TGTGCCAGCAGACGAACCGGGACACCCTACAATGAGCAGTTCTTC.

This clone was observed many times. The chain joins TRBV7-3 to TRBJ1-1; D uncertain. Trimming removed 0 bases at V and 1 base at J, with 6 bases between. The CDR3 is 14 residues long. Germline V gives CDR1 SGHTA, CDR2 FQGTGA. The CDR3 sequence: CASSLTAENTEAFF. In DNA, the CDR3 is TGTGCCAGCAGCTTAACGGCTGAGAACACTGAAGCTTTCTTT. Using reference TRBV7-3 and TRBJ1-1 for the parts outside the CDR3, the full variable domain is GAGVSQTPSNKVTEKGKYVELRCDPISGHTALYWYRQSLGQGPEFLIYFQGTGAADDSGLPNDRFFAVRPEGSVSTLKIQRTERGDSAVYLCASSLTAENTEAFFGQGTRLTVV.

This clone was observed a few times. The rearrangement joins TRBV19 to TRBJ1-5; 8 bases are a match to TRBD1. Trimming removed 9 bases from V and 0 bases from J; junction bases left unmatched: 4. CDR1 and CDR2 (germline): LNHDA, SQIVND (reference sequence). This CDR3 is 14 amino acids long. In nucleotides, the CDR3 is TGTGCCAGCGAGGACAGGGCTAGCAATCAGCCCCAGCATTTT. Its translation is CASEDRASNQPQHF.

J is TRBJ2-1 and V is TRBV11-2; TRBD1 might be the D (5 bases). CDR1 is SGHAT and CDR2 is FQNNGV in the germline V gene. Trimming left V 1 base short and J 6 bases short, with 13 bases between. The CDR3 is made up of 15 amino acids. CDR3 in DNA: TGTGCCAGCAGCTTAGTCGCGGTTCAGGGCAATGAGCAGTTCTTC. Its translation is CASSLVAVQGNEQFF.